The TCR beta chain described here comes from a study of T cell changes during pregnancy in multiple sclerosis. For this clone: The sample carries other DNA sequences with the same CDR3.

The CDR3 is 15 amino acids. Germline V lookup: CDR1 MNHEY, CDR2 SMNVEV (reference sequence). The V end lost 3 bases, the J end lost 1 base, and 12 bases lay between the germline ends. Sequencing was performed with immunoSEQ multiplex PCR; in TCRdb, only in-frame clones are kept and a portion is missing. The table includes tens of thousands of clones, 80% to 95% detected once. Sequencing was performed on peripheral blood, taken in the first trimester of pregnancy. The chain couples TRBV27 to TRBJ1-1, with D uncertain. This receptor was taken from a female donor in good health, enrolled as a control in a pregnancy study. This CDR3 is CASSLRGNRNTEAFF. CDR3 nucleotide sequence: TGTGCCAGCAGTTTGAGAGGGAACAGGAACACTGAAGCTTTCTTT.